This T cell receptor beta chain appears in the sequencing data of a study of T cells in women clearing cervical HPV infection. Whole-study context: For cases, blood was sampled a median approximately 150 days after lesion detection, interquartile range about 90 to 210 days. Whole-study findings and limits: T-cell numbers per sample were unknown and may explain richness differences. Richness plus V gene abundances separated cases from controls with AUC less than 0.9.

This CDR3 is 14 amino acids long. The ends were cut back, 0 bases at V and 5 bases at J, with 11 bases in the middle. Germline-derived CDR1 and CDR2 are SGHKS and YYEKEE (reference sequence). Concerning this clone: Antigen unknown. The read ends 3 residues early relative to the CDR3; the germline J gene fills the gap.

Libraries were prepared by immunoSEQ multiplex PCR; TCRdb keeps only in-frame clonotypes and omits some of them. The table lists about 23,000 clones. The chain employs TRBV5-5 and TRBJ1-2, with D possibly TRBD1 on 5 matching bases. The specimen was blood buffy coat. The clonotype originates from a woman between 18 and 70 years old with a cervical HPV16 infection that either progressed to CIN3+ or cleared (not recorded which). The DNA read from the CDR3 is TGTGCCAGCAGCTTGGAAGTAGGGGAGTATGGC. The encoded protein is CASSLEVGEYG. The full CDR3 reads CASSLEVGEYGYTF.